The T cell receptor beta chain described here comes from a study of blood T cell repertoires in COVID-19. Data came from immunoSEQ multiplex PCR; TCRdb stores just in-frame clones and leaves some out. The data contain about 100,000 clones, roughly 87% of them seen just once; the ten biggest clones take up about 5.7%. This CDR3 is built from 13 residues. Trimming removed 7 bases at V and 1 base at J, with 10 bases between. Germline V gene lookup returns CDR1 MNHNY and CDR2 SVGAGI (reference sequence). The sequence was collected from a woman aged 50 to 60 with COVID-19, enrolled during active disease. The sample taken for sequencing was peripheral blood. The chain has TRBV6-6 and TRBJ1-1; D perhaps matches TRBD1 (5 bases). For the CDR3, the DNA is TGTGCCAGCACCCAGACAGCGAACACTGAAGCTTTCTTT. Translating it yields CASTQTANTEAFF.